Listed below are T cell receptor beta chains from one sample, sequenced in a study of T cells in Graves' hyperthyroidism and ophthalmopathy. TCRdb re-called the multiplex PCR reads through MiXCR, storing one row per CDR3 protein. The repertoire holds fewer than 400,000 distinct CDR3 sequences, with 15% to 18% as singletons. Sequencing used blood. The origin of the receptors is a woman in her late teens or twenties with Graves' hyperthyroidism that later progressed to Graves' ophthalmopathy. CDR3s include the opening cysteine and the closing phenylalanine or tryptophan.

>TRBV27
CASSGDVRKWYF
>TRBV5-5
CASSPWTELAKNIQYF
>TRBV7-3
CASSPATGPTEAFF
>TRBV6-2/TRBV6-3
CASNRDAAYEQYF
>TRBV4-2
CASSQESLAGGVYEQYF
>TRBV7-9
CASSLVGVSYNEQFF
>TRBV12-3/TRBV12-4
CASSLYTVPSGATGELFF
>TRBV19
CASRWTGNMMNEQFF
>TRBV5-5
CASTPAGALNTEAFF
>TRBV27
CASRARDKIYEQYF
>TRBV20-1
CSARTRYNEQFF
>TRBV18
CASSPLGGKTGGDGYTF
>TRBV6-1
CASIPLPGQGGEKLFF
>TRBV20-1
CSALGPGLDTRRSRGSGTDTQYF
>TRBV2
CASSEAWWTGSYEQYF
>TRBV28
CASSPIAGEETQYF
>TRBV7-2
CASSLRSGRAPYEQYF
>TRBV6-6
CASSYSNVNEQYF
>TRBV7-9
CASSYFLAGSSTDTQYF
>TRBV6-5
CASSSREGQKTSGRGPGELFF
>TRBV2
CASTLETQYF
>TRBV20-1
CSAGVGIYNEQFF
>TRBV12-3/TRBV12-4
CASSFGNNEQFF
>TRBV28
CASSLTAHREQYF
>TRBV6-5
CASSYSSPRSSTYNEQFF
>TRBV2
CASRLGGAKNIQYF
>TRBV6-4
CASSETSELIVGANEQFF
>TRBV27
CASSLTPRGNTIYF
>TRBV11-2
CASSLDLAGEQFF
>TRBV28
CASSFLTSSGYTF
>TRBV4-3
CASSQGPGLAESTDTQYF
>TRBV29-1
CSVEIRDRGTDTQYF
>TRBV6-1
CASSGTSGRAAGELFF
>TRBV3-1
CASSRSGTEAFF
>TRBV7-9
CASSFPPSLDWGEQFF
>TRBV6-2/TRBV6-3
CASSYRTDYYGYTF
>TRBV6-1
CASSEVFDDNTEAFF